This T cell receptor beta chain appears in the sequencing data of a study of shared clonotypes between healthy human individuals. The germline V and J ends were trimmed by 10 bases and 6 bases, with 15 bases remaining between them. CDR1 MNHNY and CDR2 SVGAGI come from the germline V gene (reference sequence). CDR3 size: 13 residues. Here immunoSEQ multiplex PCR was the method, and the copy in TCRdb shows in-frame clones only, minus some. The sample shows roughly 2 million clones, approximately 95% of them seen only once. Regarding the study as a whole: Generation probabilities of non-shared clonotypes were lower (relative to those shared by all four donors). The genetic and exposure-history diversity represented was limited by few donors.

As to this clone: The antigen remains undetermined.

The V call is TRBV6-6, the J call TRBJ2-2; D could derive from TRBD1 or TRBD2 (7 bases each). Sequencing input: naive CD4+ T cells sorted from blood. Subset described: CD45RA+ positively selected. The TCR sequence derives from a man younger than 30 in good health. The CDR3 protein is CAIGTAGSGELFF. The DNA of the CDR3 is TGTGCCATCGGGACAGCGGGGTCCGGGGAGCTGTTTTTT.